Reported below is one T cell receptor beta chain. Its antigen specificity is not known. The record has no base qualities; no much larger clone is one base away. The data derive from a study of blood T cell repertoires in COVID-19 (dated by TCRdb to the early 2020s). As for the study more broadly: Samples from collaborators originated in the United States, Italy and Spain and spanned both the acute and convalescent phases of COVID-19. The material from the prospective study consisted of cDNA or gDNA derived from T cells, B-cell-depleted T cells, or PBMCs. Deeply sampled blood TCRbeta repertoires from subjects exposed to, actively infected with, or recovered from COVID-19 were included in the dataset. A freely available public database, intended as a resource for researchers studying the immune response to SARS-CoV-2, is where the repertoires were released. Samples were obtained from the ongoing ImmuneRACE study (first 160 participants) and from about 1,300 subjects provided by 6 global collaborators. Sample metadata almost always included a de-identified subject ID, COVID-19 status, age in years and sex. Where available, HLA class I and class II types were obtained from metadata supplied by the sample provider rather than from assay-based typing.

The junction shows trimming of 1 base on V and 7 bases on J, and the gene matches do not reach 3 bases of it. For CDR1 and CDR2, the germline V gene lists SNHLY and FYNNEI. From the cysteine through the phenylalanine, the CDR3 covers 15 amino acids. Of all the DNA, just the CDR3 is kept, 45 bases in frame from base 1. Participants in the prospective study were aged about 18 to 90 years, lived in approximately 26 United States geographic areas, and enrolled through a virtual design. To assign participants to cohorts, the prospective study relied on clinical history that participants themselves reported in a screening survey and a study questionnaire. ImmuneRACE Cohort 3 recovered participants were defined by two consecutive negative NP/OP PCR tests, healthcare professional clearance, or symptom resolution. Mobile phlebotomists in the prospective study collected whole blood, serum and a nasopharyngeal or oropharyngeal swab from every participant. Participants in the prospective study had the option to provide additional blood draws and questionnaires over an approximately two-month period. Prospective study blood samples were shipped either frozen or at room temperature before DNA extraction.

Study-wide conclusions, independent of this receptor: How much clinical and demographic metadata was included differed by source and by participant, and the metadata was provided uncurated.

The immunoSEQ Assay, a bias-controlled multiplex PCR, was used to amplify TCRbeta CDR3 regions from genomic DNA. Processing in the source paper ran as follows. The number of nucleated cells in each sample was estimated by amplification of reference gene primers within the assay. To quantify the absolute abundance of each unique TCRbeta CDR3 rearrangement, sequence reads were collapsed and filtered. For each sample, productive Simpson clonality was calculated by taking the square root of Simpson's diversity index across productive rearrangements. In its TCRdb copy, this immuneACCESS table keeps in-frame sequences only and misses some clones. Where compared with another copy, unresolved V genes explain less than half of these, and the others have no known cause. Clone size and the V and J calls come from that table; the DNA yielded D and trimming. A total of 360,000 or so clones appear in this sample, 75% to 90% of them only once. The ten top clones hold roughly 5.1% of the sample.

The chain uses TRBV2 and TRBJ2-1, and TRBD2 aligns with 11 junction nucleotides. The TCR originated in a woman aged 45-59 years who had recovered from COVID-19. Sequenced material: PBMCs or T cells enriched from blood (not recorded which). The CDR3 sequence is CASSEVSSGGNEQFF. The DNA is as follows: TGTGCCAGCAGTGAAGTGTCTAGCGGGGGGAATGAGCAGTTCTTC.